These T cell receptor beta chains were read from a single sample in a study of cytomegalovirus exposure and HLA in healthy donors. The table came from immunoSEQ multiplex PCR; TCRdb's copy has only in-frame clones and leaves some out. The sample carries 100,000 to 120,000 clones, 76% recorded once. The sample taken for sequencing was PBMCs. These receptor sequences come from a man aged 40-55 years in good health and CMV-seropositive. CDR3s include the opening cysteine and the closing phenylalanine or tryptophan. Each record gives: V gene, J gene, D gene, clone size, CDR3 protein, CDR3 DNA. D genes are given only for firm matches. Expanded clones are given a class, and other clones once, few, many or no size at all.

V gene: TRBV19
J gene: TRBJ2-2
D gene: TRBD2
clone size: NA
CDR3 protein: CASSKRGETSGYRRTGELFF
CDR3 DNA: TGTGCCAGTAGTAAGAGGGGTGAGACTAGCGGATATCGGAGGACCGGGGAGCTGTTTTTT

V gene: TRBV7-2
J gene: TRBJ1-5
D gene: NA
clone size: NA
CDR3 protein: CASSLNRGDNQPQHF
CDR3 DNA: TGTGCCAGCAGCTTAAACCGGGGGGACAATCAGCCCCAGCATTTT

V gene: TRBV28
J gene: TRBJ2-2
D gene: TRBD1
clone size: NA
CDR3 protein: CASHDRAGELFF
CDR3 DNA: TGTGCCAGCCACGACAGGGCCGGGGAGCTGTTTTTT

V gene: TRBV11-2
J gene: TRBJ1-1
D gene: NA
clone size: once
CDR3 protein: CASSYWVREAFF
CDR3 DNA: TGTGCCAGCAGCTATTGGGTCAGGGAAGCTTTCTTT

V gene: TRBV4-1
J gene: TRBJ1-5
D gene: NA
clone size: once
CDR3 protein: CASSQEVGAYSNQPQHF
CDR3 DNA: TGCGCCAGCAGCCAAGAAGTAGGGGCCTATAGCAATCAGCCCCAGCATTTT

V gene: TRBV5-6
J gene: TRBJ2-3
D gene: TRBD1
clone size: NA
CDR3 protein: CASSLAGTGTTDTQYF
CDR3 DNA: TGTGCCAGCAGCTTGGCCGGGACAGGGACCACAGATACGCAGTATTTT

V gene: TRBV6-1
J gene: TRBJ2-2
D gene: TRBD1
clone size: few
CDR3 protein: CASRGDRGQTGELFF
CDR3 DNA: TGTGCCAGCAGAGGGGACAGGGGGCAAACCGGGGAGCTGTTTTTT

V gene: TRBV5-8
J gene: TRBJ2-2
D gene: NA
clone size: NA
CDR3 protein: CASSHRGLRLFF
CDR3 DNA: TGTGCCAGCAGCCACCGGGGACTCCGGTTGTTTTTT

V gene: TRBV27
J gene: TRBJ1-1
D gene: NA
clone size: NA
CDR3 protein: CASSSGEGPTEAFF
CDR3 DNA: TGTGCCAGCAGTTCGGGGGAAGGTCCCACTGAAGCTTTCTTT

V gene: TRBV19
J gene: TRBJ1-5
D gene: NA
clone size: once
CDR3 protein: CASVRESDSNQPQHF
CDR3 DNA: TGTGCCAGTGTGAGGGAATCCGATAGCAATCAGCCCCAGCATTTT

V gene: TRBV11-1
J gene: TRBJ2-1
D gene: TRBD2
clone size: NA
CDR3 protein: CASSFSTSGTNEQFF
CDR3 DNA: TGTGCCAGCAGCTTCTCGACTAGCGGGACCAATGAGCAGTTCTTC

V gene: TRBV9
J gene: TRBJ1-1
D gene: NA
clone size: NA
CDR3 protein: CASSVARGSTEAFF
CDR3 DNA: TGTGCCAGCAGCGTAGCTAGGGGGAGCACTGAAGCTTTCTTT

V gene: TRBV7-2
J gene: TRBJ2-1
D gene: NA
clone size: NA
CDR3 protein: CASSFGSSSYNEQFF
CDR3 DNA: TGTGCCAGCAGCTTCGGGTCGAGCTCCTACAATGAGCAGTTCTTC

V gene: TRBV19
J gene: TRBJ1-1
D gene: TRBD1
clone size: NA
CDR3 protein: CASSMTGGSTEAFF
CDR3 DNA: TGTGCCAGTAGTATGACAGGGGGGAGCACTGAAGCTTTCTTT

V gene: TRBV7-2
J gene: TRBJ2-5
D gene: TRBD1
clone size: NA
CDR3 protein: CASSFGVDRGETQYF
CDR3 DNA: TGTGCCAGCAGCTTTGGGGTGGACAGGGGAGAGACCCAGTACTTC

V gene: TRBV6-1
J gene: TRBJ2-7
D gene: NA
clone size: NA
CDR3 protein: CASRIRYTSYEQYF
CDR3 DNA: TGTGCCAGCAGGATTCGGTATACCTCCTACGAGCAGTACTTC

V gene: TRBV5-6
J gene: TRBJ1-1
D gene: TRBD1
clone size: few
CDR3 protein: CASSSSDRETEAFF
CDR3 DNA: TGTGCCAGCAGCTCCTCGGACAGGGAGACTGAAGCTTTCTTT

V gene: TRBV6-6
J gene: TRBJ2-1
D gene: NA
clone size: once
CDR3 protein: CASRDREQFF
CDR3 DNA: TGTGCCAGCAGGGACAGAGAGCAGTTCTTC

V gene: TRBV5-5
J gene: TRBJ1-2
D gene: NA
clone size: NA
CDR3 protein: CASSLGQAVYGYTF
CDR3 DNA: TGTGCCAGCAGCTTGGGACAGGCTGTCTATGGCTACACCTTC

V gene: TRBV6-4
J gene: TRBJ2-1
D gene: TRBD2
clone size: NA
CDR3 protein: CASSDYGLAGVPNEQFF
CDR3 DNA: TGTGCCAGCAGTGACTATGGACTAGCGGGAGTACCCAATGAGCAGTTCTTC

V gene: TRBV7-9
J gene: TRBJ1-1
D gene: TRBD1
clone size: NA
CDR3 protein: CASRPGTGGLGTEAFF
CDR3 DNA: TGTGCCAGCAGGCCCGGGACAGGGGGTTTGGGCACTGAAGCTTTCTTT

V gene: TRBV2
J gene: TRBJ1-2
D gene: TRBD1
clone size: NA
CDR3 protein: CASIGRDSPGGYTF
CDR3 DNA: TGTGCCAGCATAGGGCGGGACAGCCCGGGGGGCTACACCTTC

V gene: TRBV29-1
J gene: TRBJ1-4
D gene: NA
clone size: NA
CDR3 protein: CSVVVRKGNEKLFF
CDR3 DNA: TGCAGCGTTGTTGTCAGGAAGGGGAATGAAAAACTGTTTTTT

V gene: TRBV7-9
J gene: TRBJ2-7
D gene: NA
clone size: NA
CDR3 protein: CASSLSAGPTSYEQYF
CDR3 DNA: TGTGCCAGCAGCTTATCGGCAGGCCCTACCTCCTACGAGCAGTACTTC

V gene: TRBV19
J gene: TRBJ1-5
D gene: NA
clone size: once
CDR3 protein: CASSIGQGNQPQHF
CDR3 DNA: TGTGCCAGTAGTATAGGTCAGGGGAATCAGCCCCAGCATTTT

V gene: TRBV6-1
J gene: TRBJ1-2
D gene: NA
clone size: NA
CDR3 protein: CASSEETRNSFGWTF
CDR3 DNA: TGTGCCAGCAGTGAAGAGACACGCAATTCCTTCGGCTGGACCTTC

V gene: TRBV5-5
J gene: TRBJ1-2
D gene: NA
clone size: NA
CDR3 protein: CASTTTGGYTF
CDR3 DNA: TGTGCCAGCACAACGACGGGTGGCTACACCTTC

V gene: TRBV7-3
J gene: TRBJ1-1
D gene: TRBD1
clone size: NA
CDR3 protein: CASSVTGGGVTEAFF
CDR3 DNA: TGTGCCAGCAGCGTGACAGGGGGCGGGGTCACTGAAGCTTTCTTT

V gene: TRBV27
J gene: TRBJ2-7
D gene: NA
clone size: NA
CDR3 protein: CASSLAAGARPGSYEQYF
CDR3 DNA: TGTGCCAGCAGTTTGGCGGCAGGGGCGCGCCCTGGGTCCTACGAGCAGTACTTC

V gene: TRBV5-6
J gene: TRBJ2-5
D gene: TRBD2
clone size: NA
CDR3 protein: CASSLGPPGGGETQYF
CDR3 DNA: TGTGCCAGCAGCTTGGGTCCTCCGGGGGGTGGAGAGACCCAGTACTTC

V gene: TRBV29-1
J gene: TRBJ1-1
D gene: TRBD1
clone size: NA
CDR3 protein: CSVKTGTEAFF
CDR3 DNA: TGCAGCGTGAAGACAGGGACTGAAGCTTTCTTT

V gene: TRBV29-1
J gene: TRBJ2-5
D gene: NA
clone size: few
CDR3 protein: CSVQSGMYETQYF
CDR3 DNA: TGCAGCGTCCAATCAGGGATGTACGAGACCCAGTACTTC

V gene: TRBV28
J gene: TRBJ2-7
D gene: TRBD2
clone size: NA
CDR3 protein: CASTSGGAHREQYF
CDR3 DNA: TGTGCCAGCACCAGCGGGGGGGCCCATCGGGAGCAGTACTTC

V gene: TRBV18
J gene: TRBJ2-1
D gene: NA
clone size: NA
CDR3 protein: CASSPTDSWGNEQFF
CDR3 DNA: TGTGCCAGCTCACCAACGGACAGTTGGGGGAATGAGCAGTTCTTC

V gene: TRBV9
J gene: TRBJ2-2
D gene: NA
clone size: NA
CDR3 protein: CASSGRTTLTGELFF
CDR3 DNA: TGTGCCAGCAGCGGTCGGACTACACTCACCGGGGAGCTGTTTTTT

V gene: TRBV18
J gene: TRBJ2-3
D gene: TRBD2
clone size: NA
CDR3 protein: CASSPPGGGAGDTQYF
CDR3 DNA: TGTGCCAGCTCACCACCGGGCGGGGGTGCGGGAGATACGCAGTATTTT

V gene: TRBV28
J gene: TRBJ2-1
D gene: NA
clone size: NA
CDR3 protein: CASSLLFDEQFF
CDR3 DNA: TGTGCCAGCAGTTTATTATTTGATGAGCAGTTCTTC

V gene: TRBV14
J gene: TRBJ1-1
D gene: NA
clone size: few
CDR3 protein: CASSPLGGTEAFF
CDR3 DNA: TGTGCCAGCAGCCCCCTCGGGGGAACTGAAGCTTTCTTT

V gene: TRBV4-1
J gene: TRBJ1-1
D gene: NA
clone size: NA
CDR3 protein: CASSHSPVNTEAFF
CDR3 DNA: TGCGCCAGCAGCCACTCCCCGGTGAACACTGAAGCTTTCTTT

V gene: TRBV11-3
J gene: TRBJ2-2
D gene: NA
clone size: NA
CDR3 protein: CASGQHLTGELFF
CDR3 DNA: TGTGCCAGCGGGCAGCACCTCACCGGGGAGCTGTTTTTT

V gene: TRBV7-9
J gene: TRBJ1-6
D gene: TRBD1
clone size: NA
CDR3 protein: CASRLGDSYNSPLHF
CDR3 DNA: TGTGCCAGCAGGCTGGGGGACAGTTATAATTCACCCCTCCACTTT